The present T cell receptor (beta chain) was sequenced within a study of cytomegalovirus exposure and HLA in healthy donors. As for the study in general: Of about 400 genotyped donors, about 81% clustered with self-reported Caucasian donors.

Healthy bone marrow donors made up the donor group. This clone was seen more than once but under ten times. Its matching antigen is unknown. CDR1 is SEHNR, CDR2 FQNEAQ, per germline (reference sequence). The CDR3 is made up of 13 amino acids. The germline V and J ends were trimmed by 5 bases and 2 bases, with 6 bases remaining between them. With 60 Vbeta and 13 Jbeta primers, the PCR was carried out. The method was immunoSEQ multiplex PCR; TCRdb's version includes in-frame clones alone and lacks a portion of them. The sample has some 180,000 clones; roughly 73% are singletons. Study-level points and caveats: Cytomegalovirus status was reportedly diagnosed by the classifier with high sensitivity and specificity.

The gene calls are TRBV7-9 and TRBJ1-4, with unresolved D. This clonotype was obtained from a woman aged 25 to 39 in good health and CMV-seronegative. Sequencing was performed on PBMCs. CDR3 in amino acids: CASSVETNEKLFF. The CDR3 DNA is TGTGCCAGCAGCGTGGAGACTAATGAAAAACTGTTTTTT.